These T cell receptor beta chains were read from a single sample in a study of cytomegalovirus exposure and HLA in healthy donors. Assay: immunoSEQ multiplex PCR; the TCRdb copy retains only in-frame clones and omits some. The table records 150,000 to 200,000 clones, 60% to 80% of them present only once. The sample consisted of PBMCs. The receptors stem from a female donor in good health and CMV-seronegative. Each CDR3 is given with its conserved first and last residue. D genes are given only for firm matches. A row's size may be missing; if present it is once, few, many or a size class.

V	length	D	size	J	DNA	CDR3
TRBV6-4	14	TRBD1	-	TRBJ1-1	TGTGCCAGCAGTGACAGAGGGGACAGCACTGAAGCTTTCTTT	CASSDRGDSTEAFF
TRBV7-6	18	TRBD1	-	TRBJ1-6	TGTGCCAGCAGCCCGACAGGCAGGAGACAGGGGCGGAATTCACCCCTCCACTTT	CASSPTGRRQGRNSPLHF
TRBV11-3	17	-	-	TRBJ2-1	TGTGCCAGCAGCTTAGTCGGGTCCGCGGGCTCCTACAATGAGCAGTTCTTC	CASSLVGSAGSYNEQFF
TRBV7-8	15	-	few	TRBJ2-7	TGTGCCAGCAGCTTAGCGAGGCAGGGTACCTACGAGCAGTACTTC	CASSLARQGTYEQYF
TRBV7-2	16	-	few	TRBJ1-3	TGTGCCAGCAGCTTAGCCCCACAGGGCTCTGGAAACACCATATATTTT	CASSLAPQGSGNTIYF
TRBV7-2	13	-	-	TRBJ1-4	TGTGCCAGCAGCTTAGAGAGTTTCGGGTCGCTGTTTTTT	CASSLESFGSLFF
TRBV11-3	13	-	-	TRBJ1-1	TGTGCCAGCAGCTTAGACTCCAACACTGAAGCTTTCTTT	CASSLDSNTEAFF
TRBV4-1	14	TRBD1	-	TRBJ1-2	TGCGCCAGCAGCCAAGAACAGGGGAACTATGGCTACACCTTC	CASSQEQGNYGYTF
TRBV7-9	15	-	-	TRBJ1-1	TGTTCCAGCAGTACCCTTGAGGGGGACATGACTGAAGCTTTCTTT	CSSSTLEGDMTEAFF
TRBV7-8	16	TRBD1	once	TRBJ2-1	TGTGCCAGCAGCTTAGTAACCAGCCTTTCAGGGGGTGAGCAGTTCTTC	CASSLVTSLSGGEQFF